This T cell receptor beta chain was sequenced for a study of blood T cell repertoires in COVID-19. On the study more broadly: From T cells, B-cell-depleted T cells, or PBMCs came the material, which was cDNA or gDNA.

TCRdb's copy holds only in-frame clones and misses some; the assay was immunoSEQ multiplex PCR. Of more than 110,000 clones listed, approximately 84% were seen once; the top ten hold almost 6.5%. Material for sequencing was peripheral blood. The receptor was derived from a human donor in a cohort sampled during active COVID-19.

CDR3 sequence: CASSSEGQDYEQYF. In DNA, the CDR3 is TGTGCCAGCAGCTCTGAGGGACAAGACTACGAGCAGTACTTC. The chain has TRBV7-3 and TRBJ2-7, with D perhaps TRBD1 (6 bases). CDR3 length: 14 amino acids. Trimming pared 4 bases from V and 3 bases from J, leaving 13 bases between. Per the germline V gene, CDR1 is SGHTA and CDR2 is FQGTGA.